The clone carrying this T cell receptor beta chain was observed a handful of times. Its antigen is still unknown. The sample originates from a study of T cells in narcolepsy. Study as a whole: Healthy controls were enrolled alongside patients with narcolepsy type 1 or type 2.

Regarding the study as a whole: Autoreactive HCRT-specific and TRIB2-specific clonotypes were marked in same-patient CSF-versus-blood CD4+ comparisons. Healthy controls reportedly lacked the autoreactive clonotypes serially found in patients' blood.

The CDR3 contains 13 residues. Germline values: CDR1 SGHTA, CDR2 FQGNSA. Unmatched junction bases numbered 10, after V lost 5 bases and J lost 13 bases. Clones were sequenced by immunoSEQ multiplex PCR, and TCRdb holds only the in-frame ones, with some missing. The table records roughly 2,400 clones, roughly a quarter of them present only once. The source is a human donor with narcolepsy. The sample was cultured CD4+ T cells from cerebrospinal fluid. J is TRBJ2-7 and V is TRBV7-2; TRBD2 matches 11 bases. In nucleotides, the CDR3 is TGTGCCAGCAGCCTTAGCGGGGGGGCCGCGCCTTACTTC. Protein product: CASSLSGGAAPYF.